These 7 T cell receptor beta chains share one sample of origin, sequenced in a study of T cell repertoires in cytomegalovirus infection. TCRdb reprocessed the reads via MiXCR and lists one record per CDR3 protein. The sample lists 290,000 or so distinct CDR3 sequences; roughly a quarter were seen once. The sample was PBMCs. These receptors were collected from a human donor in good health (CMV status not recorded). Some clones in this sample may be carry-over from other donors' samples.

The chain joins TRBV6-2 or TRBV6-3 to TRBJ2-7; D may be TRBD1 (6 bases). Germline V lookup: CDR1 MNHEY, CDR2 SVGEGT. This CDR3 is 14 amino acids long. V was shortened by 7 bases and J by 3 bases, with 16 bases between the two germline ends. CDR3 residues: CASTVAGAHYEQYF. DNA of the CDR3: TGTGCCAGCACCGTAGCAGGGGCGCACTACGAGCAGTACTTC.

This clonotype was observed a few times. This chain connects TRBV7-9 to TRBJ2-3, with unresolved D. Germline V gives CDR1 SEHNR, CDR2 FQNEAQ (reference sequence). Trimming took 5 bases from V and 0 from J, leaving 9 bases between them. The CDR3 runs 14 residues. This CDR3 is CASSPYPSTDTQYF. In nucleotides, the CDR3 is TGTGCCAGCAGCCCATACCCAAGCACAGATACGCAGTATTTT.

The rearrangement links TRBV5-1 to TRBJ2-3; D may be TRBD2 (6 bases). The CDR3 consists of 14 residues. V was cut by 6 bases and J by 2 bases, with 13 bases left in between. Per the germline V gene, CDR1 is SGHRS and CDR2 is YFSETQ. In DNA, the CDR3 is TGCGCCAGCACCACGGGACTTTTCACAGATACGCAGTATTTT. Translated, it gives CASTTGLFTDTQYF.

This clonotype was recorded many times. This chain joins TRBV7-2 and TRBJ1-2; D is ambiguous. This CDR3 contains 13 residues. V was trimmed by 5 bases and J by 0 bases, leaving 7 bases between them. Germline assignment: CDR1 SGHTA and CDR2 FQGNSA. For the CDR3, the DNA is TGTGCCAGCAGCCGCGGAACTAACTATGGCTACACCTTC. Its translation is CASSRGTNYGYTF.

This CDR3 reads CASSPSRRTGELFF. The CDR3 DNA reads as TGTGCCAGCAGTCCCTCGCGACGAACCGGGGAGCTGTTTTTT. This rearrangement joins TRBV12-3 or TRBV12-4 to TRBJ2-2; D unclear. V lost 5 bases to trimming and J lost 5 bases, with 12 bases between them. CDR3 length: 14 amino acids.

This clonotype occurred many times. The V call is TRBV7-2, the J call TRBJ2-6, with D hard to call. CDR3 length: 15 residues. The germline V and J ends were trimmed by 2 bases and 3 bases, with 8 bases remaining between them. Germline CDR1 is SGHTA and CDR2 is FQGNSA. CDR3 loop: CASSLMWGGANVLTF. CDR3 nucleotides: TGTGCCAGCAGCTTAATGTGGGGTGGGGCCAACGTCCTGACTTTC.

There are many counts of this clonotype. The V gene is TRBV6-4, the J gene TRBJ2-2, with unresolved D. Germline-derived CDR1 and CDR2 are MRHNA and SNTAGT. V lost 3 bases and J lost 2, with 4 bases in between. This CDR3 comprises 13 residues. This CDR3 reads CASSETNTGELFF. DNA for the CDR3: TGTGCCAGCAGTGAAACAAACACCGGGGAGCTGTTTTTT.